The entry below gives a single T cell receptor (beta chain) sequence along with its context. As yet, its antigen is unknown. This sample was included in a study of cytomegalovirus exposure and HLA in healthy donors. Study-level findings and limits: Most TCR beta V segments were productive about 90% or about 30% of the time in an earlier analysis. The listing of about 150 TCR beta chains classed them as cytomegalovirus-associated. Associated with HLA alleles at 0.05 false discovery rate in a later analysis were some 18,000 TCR beta sequences.

The CDR3 totals 15 residues. Germline V gene sequence: CDR1 SGHTA, CDR2 FQGNSA. The V end lost 2 bases, the J end lost 5 bases, and 15 bases lay between the germline ends. Among the donors, all were healthy bone marrow donors. Primers for the PCR totalled 60 Vbeta and 13 Jbeta. TCRdb keeps only in-frame clones here, not all; method: immunoSEQ multiplex PCR. The sample includes 250,000 to 350,000 clones, roughly 90% of them seen just once. The TCR comes from a man in his forties in good health and CMV-seropositive. The chain is built from TRBV7-2 and TRBJ2-5, with a possible D match to TRBD1 (5 bases). Input material: PBMCs. CDR3 bases: TGTGCCAGCAGCTTACACCGTCGCCCAGGGGAGACCCAGTACTTC. Amino acid sequence: CASSLHRRPGETQYF.